This is a list of T cell receptor beta chains from one sample in a study of OX40 agonist ivuxolimab in advanced cancers. Clones were read by immunoSEQ multiplex PCR, and TCRdb kept only the in-frame ones, dropping some. The table lists under 25,000 clones, nearly 85% of them singletons. The specimen was CD4+ or CD8+ T cells sorted from blood, collected in a trial of the OX40 agonist ivuxolimab. These receptors were collected from an adult with an advanced solid tumor such as melanoma, head and neck, liver or kidney cancer. Each CDR3 is given without its conserved first and last residue. A D gene is named only where the DNA matches it firmly.

D	V	J	CDR3
TRBD2	TRBV28	TRBJ2-5	ASSPGGLAGAGETQY
-	TRBV7-3	TRBJ2-2	ASSPMTSTGELF
-	TRBV5-1	TRBJ1-4	ASSQNEKLF
-	TRBV30	TRBJ2-7	AWSLQGTIRMSGYEQY
TRBD1	TRBV19	TRBJ1-1	ASSRTGGNTEAF
-	TRBV28	TRBJ2-7	ASSLITGEEGYEQY
-	TRBV7-3	TRBJ2-1	ASSSTSLEGNEQF
TRBD1	TRBV5-1	TRBJ2-5	ASSGQGLLQETQY
TRBD2	TRBV5-4	TRBJ2-1	ASSDPSGSGEQF
TRBD2	TRBV7-3	TRBJ2-1	ASSLNPRLAGHEQF
-	TRBV7-9	TRBJ2-6	ASSPPGTPGSSGANVLT
-	TRBV7-9	TRBJ2-7	ASSLRIGGGASYEQY
-	TRBV28	TRBJ2-3	ASSPRGSLSTDTQY
-	TRBV6-5	TRBJ1-2	ASRPNSDNYGYT